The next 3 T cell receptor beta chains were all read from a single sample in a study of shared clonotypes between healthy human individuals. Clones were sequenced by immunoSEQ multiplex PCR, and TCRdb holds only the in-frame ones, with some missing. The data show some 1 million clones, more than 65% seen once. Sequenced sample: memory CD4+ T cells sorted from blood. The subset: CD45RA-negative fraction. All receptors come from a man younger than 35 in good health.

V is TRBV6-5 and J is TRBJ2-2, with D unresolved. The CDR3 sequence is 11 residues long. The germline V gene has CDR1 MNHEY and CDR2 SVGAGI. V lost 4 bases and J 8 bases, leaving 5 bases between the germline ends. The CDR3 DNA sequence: TGTGCCAGCAGTTCGGGTGGGGAGCTGTTTTTT. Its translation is CASSSGGELFF.

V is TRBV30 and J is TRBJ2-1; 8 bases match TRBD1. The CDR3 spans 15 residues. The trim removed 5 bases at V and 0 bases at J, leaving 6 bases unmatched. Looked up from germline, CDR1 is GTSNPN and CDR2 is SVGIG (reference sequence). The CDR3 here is CAWGGGQGSYNEQFF. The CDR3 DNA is TGTGCCTGGGGGGGTGGACAGGGCTCCTACAATGAGCAGTTCTTC.

This CDR3 reads CASSYAQGTSYEQYF. CDR3 nucleotides: TGTGCCAGCAGTTATGCCCAGGGGACTTCTTACGAGCAGTACTTC. The J gene is TRBJ2-7, the V gene TRBV6-6; the D gene could be TRBD1 or TRBD2 (6 bases each). Germline assignment: CDR1 MNHNY and CDR2 SVGAGI (reference sequence). V lost 3 bases and J lost 4, with 16 bases in between. This CDR3 contains 15 residues.